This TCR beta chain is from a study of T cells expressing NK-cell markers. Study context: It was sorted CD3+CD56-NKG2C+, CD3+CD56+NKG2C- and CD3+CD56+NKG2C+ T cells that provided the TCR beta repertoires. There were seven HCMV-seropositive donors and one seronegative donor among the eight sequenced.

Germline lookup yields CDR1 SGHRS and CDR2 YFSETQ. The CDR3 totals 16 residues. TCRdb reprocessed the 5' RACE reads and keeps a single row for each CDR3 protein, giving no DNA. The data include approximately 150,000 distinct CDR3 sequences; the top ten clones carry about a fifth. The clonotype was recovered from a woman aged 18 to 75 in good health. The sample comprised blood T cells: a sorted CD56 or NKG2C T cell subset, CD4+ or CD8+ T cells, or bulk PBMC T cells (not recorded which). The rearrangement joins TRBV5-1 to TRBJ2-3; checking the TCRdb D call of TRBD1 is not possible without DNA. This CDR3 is CASSRSGQASTDTQYF.